This entry lists 7 T cell receptor beta chains sequenced from one sample in a study of T cells after yellow fever vaccination. Each CDR3 protein is one row after TCRdb ran MiXCR on the 5' RACE reads. The sample shows about 510,000 distinct CDR3 sequences, 20% to 25% of them seen only once. Specimen: PBMCs, collected roughly 23 days after the first yellow fever vaccination. Receptors were obtained from a man aged 18 to 30 who received the YFV17D yellow fever vaccine.

CDR3 region: CASSSSAETQYF. CDR3 sequence (DNA): TGTGCCAGCAGTTCCTCCGCCGAGACCCAGTACTTC. The rearrangement joins TRBV6-2 or TRBV6-3 to TRBJ2-5, with unresolved D. The CDR3 length is 12 residues. V dropped 4 bases and J dropped 5 bases, with 8 bases sitting between them. Germline CDR1 is MNHEY and CDR2 is SVGEGT.

This clonotype was counted at least ten times. The chain employs TRBV5-1 and TRBJ2-7; 10 nucleotides align to TRBD2. Germline V lookup: CDR1 SGHRS, CDR2 YFSETQ. The junction had 4 bases not matched to a gene; V was cut back by 4 bases and J by 0 bases. This CDR3 comprises 15 residues. The CDR3 region is CASSQVAGGSYEQYF. Written as DNA, the CDR3 is TGCGCCAGCAGCCAAGTAGCGGGGGGCTCCTACGAGCAGTACTTC.

This clonotype was recorded a few times. CDR3 amino acids: CASSLGFAGGSDTQYF. The DNA of the CDR3 is TGTGCCAGCAGCTTAGGTTTTGCAGGGGGCTCAGATACGCAGTATTTT. The chain employs TRBV11-2 and TRBJ2-3, with 8 bases that match TRBD1. J was trimmed by 4 bases and V by 1 base; bases with no gene match: 7. This CDR3 spans 16 amino acids. CDR1 and CDR2 from the germline V gene are SGHAT and FQNNGV.

This clonotype was counted ten times or more. J is TRBJ1-6 and V is TRBV7-2; the D gene is possibly TRBD1 (5 bases). The length of the CDR3 is 12 residues. The V gene's germline CDR1 is SGHTA and CDR2 FQGNSA. Trimming cost V 5 bases and J 7 bases, with 6 bases left between them. The CDR3 sequence is CASSPGNSPLHF. The CDR3 region has the DNA TGTGCCAGCAGCCCAGGGAATTCACCCCTCCACTTT.

Only a few counts were recorded for this clonotype. The chain combines TRBV10-3 with TRBJ1-1; D call uncertain. Germline V gene data show CDR1 as ENHRY and CDR2 as SYGVKD. The germline V and J ends were trimmed by 0 bases and 5 bases, with 13 bases remaining between them. The CDR3 runs to 15 residues. CDR3 nucleotides: TGTGCCATCAGTGAGTCAGGCGGTGGCGGAACTGAAGCTTTCTTT. This codes for CAISESGGGGTEAFF.

The chain employs TRBV5-1 and TRBJ2-5; possibly TRBD1 or TRBD2 for D (5 bases each). Germline CDR1 is SGHRS and CDR2 is YFSETQ. CDR3 length equals 14 residues. With 4 bases removed from V and 7 bases from J, the gap between germline ends came to 17 bases. CDR3 in DNA: TGCGCCAGCAGCAAGGGACCTGGCGGTGGGACCCAGTACTTC. Translating gives CASSKGPGGGTQYF.

The CDR3 region has the DNA TGTGCCAGCAGCACTCTCAGTCAGCCCCAGCATTTT. This sequence encodes CASSTLSQPQHF. The V and J genes are TRBV28 and TRBJ1-5; no firm D call. The CDR3 length is 12 residues. V lost 6 bases and J lost 6, with 9 bases in between. CDR1 is MDHEN and CDR2 is SYDVKM in the germline V gene.